This TCR beta chain appears in the sequencing data of a study of blood T cell repertoires in COVID-19. Germline V gene data show CDR1 as SGHAT and CDR2 as FQNNGV. Losses at the gene ends were 1 base for V and 3 bases for J; bases not matched to a gene: 5. The CDR3 contains 15 residues. Generated by immunoSEQ multiplex PCR, the TCRdb table keeps only in-frame clones and is missing some. The sample has some 120,000 clones; more than 70% are singletons. The TCR was taken from a woman over 75 with acute or convalescent COVID-19. The sequenced material came from peripheral blood. The chain has TRBV11-2 and TRBJ2-7; 8 positions match TRBD2. In nucleotides, the CDR3 is TGTGCCAGCAGCTTAGTACGGGGGGGTAACTACGAGCAGTACTTC. Its translation is CASSLVRGGNYEQYF.